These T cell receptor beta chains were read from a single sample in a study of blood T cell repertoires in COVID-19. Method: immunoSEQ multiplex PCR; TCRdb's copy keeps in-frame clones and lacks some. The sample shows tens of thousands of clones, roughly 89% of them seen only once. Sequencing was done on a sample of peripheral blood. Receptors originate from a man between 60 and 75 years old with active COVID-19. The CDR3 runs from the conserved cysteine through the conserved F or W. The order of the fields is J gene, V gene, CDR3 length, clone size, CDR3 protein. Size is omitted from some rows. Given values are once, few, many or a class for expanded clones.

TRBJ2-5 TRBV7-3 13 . CASSSGYQETQYF
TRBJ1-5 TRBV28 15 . CASSSNRKASQPQHF
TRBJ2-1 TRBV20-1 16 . CSASRKTGVTYNEQFF
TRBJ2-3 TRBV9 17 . CASSPRTSGRALDTQYF
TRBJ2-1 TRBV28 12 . CASQGQGIGQFF
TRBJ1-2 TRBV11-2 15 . CASSLGRDRGGGYTF
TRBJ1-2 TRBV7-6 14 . CASSSSSGFDGYTF
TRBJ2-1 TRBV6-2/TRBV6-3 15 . CASSELAGTYNEQFF
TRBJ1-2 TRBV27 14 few CASSLTGRWGGYTF
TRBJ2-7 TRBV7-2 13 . CASSYENDYEQYF